This T cell receptor beta chain is drawn from a study of radiotherapy plus CTLA-4 blockade in lung cancer. Looking at the study overall: The study recorded objective responses in 15% to 20% of patients and disease control in roughly 34%.

Measured with immunoSEQ multiplex PCR; TCRdb has only the in-frame clones, and not every one. This repertoire shows approximately 85,000 clones, about four fifths found once; its top ten account for roughly 15%. Study-wide results and limits: The best prediction of response reportedly came from early blood T cell clone dynamics, with interferon-beta.

Participants had chemo-refractory metastatic non-small-cell lung cancer and were treated with focal radiation plus ipilimumab CTLA-4 blockade. Notes on this clone: Antigen: not known.

The source is a human donor with non-small cell lung cancer that progressed on radiotherapy plus ipilimumab. The sample was peripheral blood, taken from a patient treated with radiotherapy plus ipilimumab.

As DNA, the CDR3 is TGTGCCAGCAGCTTGTCACAGGGGATACAAGAGACCCAGTACTTC. Its protein is CASSLSQGIQETQYF. The genes are TRBV5-4 and TRBJ2-5; TRBD1 matches 7 bases. The CDR3 is 15 amino acids. The trim removed 1 base at V and 2 bases at J, leaving 5 bases unmatched. Per germline, CDR1 SGHNT and CDR2 YYREEE (reference sequence).